The clone carrying this TCR beta chain was picked up many times. Its antigen is unknown. Sequenced patients had shown CD8+CD57+ cell expansion by flow cytometry. The CDR3 consists of 15 residues. The V end lost 6 bases, the J end lost 8 bases, and 19 bases lay between the germline ends. Germline CDR1 reads MGHRA; CDR2 reads YSYEKL. This sample was taken from a study of CD8+CD57+ T cells in acquired aplastic anemia. Study outcomes and limitations: Controls and patients did not differ significantly in CD8+ Simpson's diversity.

CDR3 and TCR beta VDJ profiling relied on a genomic DNA template. TCRdb reprocessed the reads with MiXCR, giving one entry per CDR3 protein. The sample records 50,000 or so distinct CDR3 sequences, approximately 50% being singletons. The sample was sorted CD4+, CD8+, or CD8+CD57+ T cells (not recorded which) from PBMCs. The V call is TRBV4-1, the J call TRBJ1-4, with D tentatively TRBD1 (6 bases). The receptor comes from a human donor with aplastic anemia. CDR3 protein: CASSLGGVINEKLFF. As DNA, the CDR3 is TGCGCCAGCAGTTTAGGGGGGGTTATAAACGAAAAACTGTTTTTT.